This entry lists 9 T cell receptor beta chains sequenced from one sample in a study of cytomegalovirus exposure and HLA in healthy donors (dated by TCRdb to 2015 to 2018). Libraries were constructed by the immunoSEQ multiplex PCR assay. For the multiplex PCR, a mixture combining 60 forward primers for TCR Vbeta segments and 13 reverse primers for TCR Jbeta segments was used. The table was pulled from immuneACCESS by TCRdb, which kept in-frame rearrangements only. Such tables lose some clones; where checked, under half of the loss comes from unresolved V genes, and the rest has no known cause. The sample data list some 150,000 clones, and 70% to 85% of these were observed just once. The leading ten clones occupy more than 1.5% of the sample. Sequenced sample: PBMCs. These receptors originate from a woman aged 40 to 55 in good health and CMV-seronegative.

This clone turned up a few times. This sequence joins TRBV14 and TRBJ2-1; tentative D call: TRBD2 (5 bases). Germline V lookup: CDR1 SGHDN, CDR2 FVKESK. The CDR3 loop spans 16 amino acids. Trimming cost V 3 bases and J 5 bases, with 17 bases left between them. DNA for the CDR3: TGTGCCAGCAGCCATAAGCCCCGGGATTCGGACAATGAGCAGTTCTTC. This gives the protein CASSHKPRDSDNEQFF.

About this clone: Germline is not matched at one junction end, which may reflect a read error. The V call is TRBV7-9, the J call TRBJ2-7; D is undetermined. The germline CDR1 and CDR2 sequences are SEHNR and FQNEAQ (reference sequence). CDR3 length: 12 amino acids. This chain's CDR3 is CSSSLVGFEQYF. CDR3 sequence (DNA): TGTTCCAGCAGCTTAGTTGGCTTCGAGCAGTACTTC.

The V call is TRBV7-2, the J call TRBJ2-1, with D possibly matching TRBD2 (6 bases). Germline CDR1 reads SGHTA; CDR2 reads FQGNSA. The CDR3 runs 15 residues. V lost 1 base to trimming and J lost 4 bases, with 11 bases between them. The DNA for the CDR3 is TGTGCCAGCAGCTTAGTAGGTAGCGGATACAATGAGCAGTTCTTC. Translated: CASSLVGSGYNEQFF.

The chain recombines TRBV15 with TRBJ2-4, with D perhaps matching TRBD1 (5 bases). Germline loops: CDR1 LNHNV, CDR2 YYDKDF (reference sequence). The CDR3 contains 16 residues. V shed 3 bases and J shed 8 bases, with 20 bases lying between them. The CDR3 DNA reads as TGTGCCACCAGCAGTGTCCTTCCGACGGGCAGGGACATTCAGTACTTC. Translated, it gives CATSSVLPTGRDIQYF. The full variable domain, rest sourced from reference TRBV15 and TRBJ2-4, is DAMVIQNPRYQVTQFGKPVTLSCSQTLNHNVMYWYQQKSSQAPKLLFHYYDKDFNNEADTPDNFQSRRPNTSFCFLDIRSPGLGDTAMYLCATSSVLPTGRDIQYFGAGTRLSVL.

This rearrangement joins TRBV10-3 to TRBJ2-5; TRBD1 agrees at 7 bases. V dropped 3 bases and J dropped 2; count of bases not matched to a gene: 3. The CDR3 runs to 14 residues. CDR1 and CDR2 from the germline V gene are ENHRY and SYGVKD. This CDR3 is CAISDGTVQETQYF. The CDR3, as DNA: TGTGCCATCAGTGACGGGACAGTTCAAGAGACCCAGTACTTC.

V gene TRBV4-3 combines with J gene TRBJ1-6, with TRBD1 matching 10 bases. The germline V gene has CDR1 LGHNA and CDR2 YSLEER. Germline trimming cut 3 bases from V and 10 bases from J; bases unmatched to any gene: 3. The CDR3 contains 14 residues. CDR3 DNA: TGCGCCAGCAGCCAGACAGGGGGCAGGTCACCCCTCCACTTT. Translating it yields CASSQTGGRSPLHF.

The chain links TRBV2 to TRBJ1-2, with TRBD1 identical over 7 bases. The CDR3 is 14 residues long. Germline trimming cut 5 bases from V and 2 bases from J; bases unmatched to any gene: 5. The V gene's germline CDR1 is SNHLY and CDR2 FYNNEI. CDR3 residues: CASSLDRVNYGYTF. As DNA, the CDR3 is TGTGCCAGCAGTCTTGACAGGGTCAACTATGGCTACACCTTC.

This chain links TRBV29-1 with TRBJ1-1; TRBD1 aligns across 7 bases. Germline V gene lookup returns CDR1 SQVTM and CDR2 ANQGSEA. The V segment lost 5 bases and the J segment 4 bases; nucleotides outside the gene matches: 13. The CDR3 totals 15 residues. As DNA, the CDR3 is TGCAGCGTTAGACGGACAGGCGATCCTAGCACTGAAGCTTTCTTT. Translated: CSVRRTGDPSTEAFF.

The chain is built from TRBV5-5 and TRBJ1-4; D uncertain. Between the trimmed V and J ends, which lost 1 base and 8 bases, there was a span of 12 bases. Germline V CDR1 and CDR2: SGHKS, YYEKEE (reference sequence). The CDR3 runs 14 residues. The CDR3, as DNA: TGTGCCAGCAGCTTGCCCCGTACGGGAGAAAAACTGTTTTTT. Translation: CASSLPRTGEKLFF.